Below, one T cell receptor beta chain is given with its context. Antigen unknown. Compared with germline, one end of the junction differs, possibly owing to a read error. Scientists amplified the TCR beta CDR3 regions from RNA transcripts. An initial RT-PCR round employing HTBI primers preceded a second-round multiplex PCR. TCRdb itself ran the multiplex PCR reads through MiXCR, one entry per CDR3 protein. This sample carries 300,000 to 400,000 distinct CDR3 sequences, about a sixth of them seen once, and the ten largest clones take around an eighth. This entry belongs to a study of Graves' ophthalmopathy and Graves' hyperthyroidism. About the study: Specimen type is peripheral blood, obtained at initial diagnosis before any treatment. Regarding the study as a whole: Blood also contained most of the expanded thyroid clonotypes above 0.001 frequency. The 13-signature model separated ophthalmopathy from stable hyperthyroidism at around 90% sensitivity and roughly 80% specificity.

It was on clinical symptoms, serum thyroxine, TRAb, thyroid ultrasound and orbital computed tomography that diagnosis relied. Germline V gene lookup returns CDR1 SGHRS and CDR2 YFSETQ. CDR3 length: 14 residues. The sequenced sample consisted of peripheral blood. The J gene is TRBJ2-5, the V gene TRBV5-1, with 7 positions matching TRBD2. This TCR was sampled from an adult man with Graves' ophthalmopathy. The CDR3 is CASSLAGGKETRYF. In DNA form, the CDR3 reads TGCGCCAGCAGCTTGGCGGGAGGAAAAGAGACCCGGTACTTC.